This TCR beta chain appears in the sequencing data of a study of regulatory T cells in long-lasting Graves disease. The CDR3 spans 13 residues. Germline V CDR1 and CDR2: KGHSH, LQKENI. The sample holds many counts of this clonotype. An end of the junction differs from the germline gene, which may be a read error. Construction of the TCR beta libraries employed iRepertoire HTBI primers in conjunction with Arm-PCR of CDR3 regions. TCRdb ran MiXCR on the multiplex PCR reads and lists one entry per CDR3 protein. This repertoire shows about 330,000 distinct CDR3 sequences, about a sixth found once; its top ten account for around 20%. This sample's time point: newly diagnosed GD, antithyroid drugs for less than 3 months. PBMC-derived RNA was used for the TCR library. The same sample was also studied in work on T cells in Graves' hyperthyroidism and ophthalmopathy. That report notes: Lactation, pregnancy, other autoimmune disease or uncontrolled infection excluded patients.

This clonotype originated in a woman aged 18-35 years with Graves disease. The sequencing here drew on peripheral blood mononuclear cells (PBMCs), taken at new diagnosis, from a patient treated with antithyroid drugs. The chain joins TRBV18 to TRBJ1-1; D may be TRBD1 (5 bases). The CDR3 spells CASSPPGDTEAFF. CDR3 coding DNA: TGCGCCAGCAGCCCTCCGGGGGACACTGAAGCTTTCTTT.